Following are 18 T cell receptor beta chains from one sample sequenced in a study of blood T cell repertoires in COVID-19. Measured with immunoSEQ multiplex PCR; TCRdb has only the in-frame clones, and not every one. The data contain around 250,000 clones, about 87% of them singletons. The sample taken for sequencing was PBMCs or T cells enriched from blood (not recorded which). Every receptor here comes from a woman aged 40 to 50 with acute COVID-19.

The chain links TRBV9 to TRBJ1-1; D is unresolved. The CDR3 has 14 amino acids. In germline, CDR1 is SGDLS, CDR2 YYNGEE. V lost 5 bases and J lost 1, with 12 bases in between. CDR3 residues: CASSPQLTNTEAFF. DNA of the CDR3: TGTGCCAGCAGTCCCCAGTTAACGAACACTGAAGCTTTCTTT.

The rearrangement uses TRBV7-8 and TRBJ1-2; 10 bases are a match to TRBD1. After removal of 4 bases from V and 7 bases from J, the junction contained 9 bases not matched to a gene. Germline assignment: CDR1 SGHVS and CDR2 FQNEAQ. CDR3 size: 15 residues. The CDR3 loop reads CASSSPGTGVVGYTF. The DNA for the CDR3 is TGTGCCAGCAGCTCTCCCGGGACAGGGGTTGTTGGCTACACCTTC.

This clone has only one observation. This sequence joins TRBV6-5 and TRBJ2-3, with 8 bases aligning to TRBD1. The V and J ends lost 6 bases and 14 bases, in that order; junction bases with no gene match: 16. From germline, CDR1 is MNHEY and CDR2 SVGAGI. This CDR3 is 14 amino acids long. CDR3 region: CASRRTGSSLQAYF. DNA of the CDR3: TGTGCCAGCAGAAGGACAGGGAGTTCCCTTCAGGCGTATTTT.

CDR3: CATSESGSGQPQHF. The CDR3 DNA reads as TGTGCCACCAGTGAATCAGGGTCAGGTCAGCCCCAGCATTTT. The J gene is TRBJ1-5, the V gene TRBV24-1; D may be TRBD1 (5 bases). V lost 4 bases, J lost 6 bases, and 12 bases lay in between. Germline V gene lookup returns CDR1 KGHDR and CDR2 SFDVKD. The CDR3 runs to 14 residues.

For the CDR3, the DNA is TGTGCCTGGAGTGCCATTTTAGCGGGAGGACAAACGCAGTATTTT. Translated: CAWSAILAGGQTQYF. J is TRBJ2-3 and V is TRBV30; TRBD2 agrees at 10 bases. From germline, CDR1 is GTSNPN and CDR2 SVGIG (reference sequence). This CDR3 is 15 amino acids long. After removal of 1 base from V and 9 bases from J, the junction contained 10 bases not matched to a gene.

The chain carries TRBV10-1 and TRBJ2-5, with 10 bases aligning to TRBD2. J lost 9 bases, V lost 4 bases, and 5 bases had no gene match. CDR3 length: 13 amino acids. The germline gives CDR1 WNHNN, CDR2 SYGVQD (reference sequence). The CDR3 nucleotides are TGCGCCAGCAGTGGGACTAGCGGAGGGGCCCAGTACTTC. Translation: CASSGTSGGAQYF.

The rearrangement uses TRBV19 and TRBJ2-1; tentatively, D is TRBD2 (5 bases). This CDR3 contains 14 residues. Between the trimmed V and J ends, which lost 8 bases and 0 bases, there was a span of 11 bases. Germline CDR1 is LNHDA and CDR2 is SQIVND (reference sequence). CDR3 coding DNA: TGTGCCAGTCACAGCGGAAGCTCCTACAATGAGCAGTTCTTC. Translating gives CASHSGSSYNEQFF.

This chain joins TRBV11-2 and TRBJ2-6, with D perhaps TRBD2 (6 bases). This CDR3 is built from 15 residues. The V gene lost 5 bases and the J gene lost 4 bases, with 12 bases spanning the gap. Germline lookup yields CDR1 SGHAT and CDR2 FQNNGV. CDR3 sequence reads: CASSPAAGGANVLTF. The CDR3 DNA reads as TGTGCCAGCAGCCCGGCGGCGGGGGGGGCCAACGTCCTGACTTTC.

The chain recombines TRBV4-3 with TRBJ2-1; tentative D call: TRBD2 (6 bases). The germline CDR1 and CDR2 sequences are LGHNA and YSLEER. Trimming removed 4 bases from V and 7 bases from J, with 17 bases in between. This CDR3 contains 15 residues. For the CDR3, the DNA is TGCGCCAGCAGCCCAAGAAGCGGAGGGGTGAATGAGCAGTTCTTC. Residues: CASSPRSGGVNEQFF.

This clone was recorded only once. The chain links TRBV28 to TRBJ2-3; 9 bases fit TRBD1. V lost 10 bases to trimming and J lost 7 bases; unmatched junction nucleotides: 18. The length of the CDR3 is 16 residues. Per germline, CDR1 MDHEN and CDR2 SYDVKM. The CDR3 protein is CANSHGTGGQRNTQYF. The CDR3, as DNA: TGTGCCAATTCCCATGGTACAGGGGGCCAACGGAATACGCAGTATTTT.

This clone was observed a few times. V and J are TRBV5-1 and TRBJ1-2; possible D gene TRBD1, 5 bases. Trimming shortened V by 4 bases and J by 0 bases, and 13 bases separated the two germline ends. Germline V CDR1 and CDR2: SGHRS, YFSETQ. The CDR3 is made up of 15 amino acids. The CDR3 coding sequence is TGCGCCAGCAGCCCTGGACAAGTCCCTAACTATGGCTACACCTTC. Residues: CASSPGQVPNYGYTF.

This clone has only a few counts. The chain uses TRBV7-9 and TRBJ1-3; D unresolved. V dropped 10 bases and J dropped 0 bases, with 16 bases sitting between them. The germline CDR1 and CDR2 sequences are SEHNR and FQNEAQ (reference sequence). The CDR3 extends over 15 amino acids. CDR3 coding DNA: TGTGCCACCCGCCCCCAGGTTAGCTCTGGAAACACCATATATTTT. Translating it yields CATRPQVSSGNTIYF.

J is TRBJ1-3 and V is TRBV5-1; a weak D match, TRBD1 (6 bases). Germline V gene sequence: CDR1 SGHRS, CDR2 YFSETQ. This CDR3 is 14 amino acids long. The V gene lost 0 bases and the J gene lost 7 bases, with 11 bases spanning the gap. The CDR3 region has the DNA TGCGCCAGCAGCTTGGATGGGGGCTGGAACACCATATATTTT. It yields the protein CASSLDGGWNTIYF.

This chain connects TRBV7-9 to TRBJ1-6, with unresolved D. Per germline, CDR1 SEHNR and CDR2 FQNEAQ (reference sequence). The CDR3 loop spans 13 amino acids. The V gene lost 0 bases and the J gene lost 9 bases, with 6 bases spanning the gap. The CDR3 region is CASSLADSSPLHF. The CDR3 bases are TGTGCCAGCAGCTTAGCGGACTCTTCACCCCTCCACTTT.

This clone was picked up one time. The chain is built from TRBV9 and TRBJ1-1; D gene uncertain. Trimming cost V 8 bases and J 5 bases, with 13 bases left between them. The CDR3 loop spans 12 amino acids. Germline loops: CDR1 SGDLS, CDR2 YYNGEE. In DNA form, the CDR3 reads TGTGCCAGTGGAGTTAGTGGAACTGAAGCTTTCTTT. This sequence encodes CASGVSGTEAFF.

CDR3 region: CASSGRLAENNEQFF. For the CDR3, the DNA is TGTGCCAGCAGCGGGCGACTAGCGGAGAACAATGAGCAGTTCTTC. The gene calls are TRBV9 and TRBJ2-1, with 9 bases fitting TRBD2. Germline trimming cut 3 bases from V and 5 bases from J; bases unmatched to any gene: 6. Germline V gene data show CDR1 as SGDLS and CDR2 as YYNGEE. The CDR3 runs to 15 residues.

The V and J genes are TRBV5-6 and TRBJ2-7; TRBD2 agrees at 13 bases. V dropped 4 bases and J dropped 6; count of bases not matched to a gene: 10. The V gene's germline CDR1 is SGHDT and CDR2 YYEEEE. The CDR3 covers 16 residues. CDR3 bases: TGTGCCAGCAGCCTAGGACTAGCGGGAGTTCATGGCGAGCAGTACGTC. Its protein product is CASSLGLAGVHGEQYV.

CDR3 sequence: CASSAASRETQYF. The CDR3 nucleotides are TGCGCCAGCAGTGCGGCTAGCAGGGAGACCCAGTACTTC. The rearrangement joins TRBV10-2 to TRBJ2-5; tentative D call: TRBD2 (5 bases). CDR1 WSHSY and CDR2 SAAADI come from the germline V gene. The length of the CDR3 is 13 residues. Trimming stripped 4 bases from V and 5 bases from J, with 11 bases between.